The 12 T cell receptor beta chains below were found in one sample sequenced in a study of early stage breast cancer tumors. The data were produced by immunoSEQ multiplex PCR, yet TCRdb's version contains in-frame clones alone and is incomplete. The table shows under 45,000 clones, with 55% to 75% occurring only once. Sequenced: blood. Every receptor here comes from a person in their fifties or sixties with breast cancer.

The CDR3 reads CASSLTGPQYGYTF. CDR3 DNA: TGTGCCAGCAGCTTGACAGGGCCTCAATATGGCTACACCTTC. The genes are TRBV7-9 and TRBJ1-2; 7 bases are a match to TRBD1. CDR3 length: 14 amino acids. J gave up 5 bases and V 3 bases, and 6 bases lay outside the gene matches. Germline CDR1 and CDR2: SEHNR and FQNEAQ (reference sequence).

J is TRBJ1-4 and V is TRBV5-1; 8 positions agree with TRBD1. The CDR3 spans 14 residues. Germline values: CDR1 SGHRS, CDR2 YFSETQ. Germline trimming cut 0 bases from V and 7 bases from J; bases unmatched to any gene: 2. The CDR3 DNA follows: TGCGCCAGCAGCTTGGGGACAGGGAGTGAAAAACTGTTTTTT. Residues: CASSLGTGSEKLFF.

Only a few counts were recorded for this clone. Here the CDR3 reads CASPFGTDNSPLHF. The CDR3 DNA follows: TGTGCCAGCCCATTTGGGACAGATAATTCACCCCTCCACTTT. This chain links TRBV6-5 with TRBJ1-6, with 7 bases that match TRBD1. The germline V gene has CDR1 MNHEY and CDR2 SVGAGI. The length of the CDR3 is 14 residues. With 8 bases clipped from V and 5 bases from J, the junction kept 6 bases outside the gene matches.

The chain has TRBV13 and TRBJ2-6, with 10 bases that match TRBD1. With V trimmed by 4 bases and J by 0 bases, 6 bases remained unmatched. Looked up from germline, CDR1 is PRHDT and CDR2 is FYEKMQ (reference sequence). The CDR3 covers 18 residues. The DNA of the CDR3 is TGTGCCAGCAGCTCTTGGGACAGGGGATTCTCTGGGGCCAACGTCCTGACTTTC. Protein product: CASSSWDRGFSGANVLTF.

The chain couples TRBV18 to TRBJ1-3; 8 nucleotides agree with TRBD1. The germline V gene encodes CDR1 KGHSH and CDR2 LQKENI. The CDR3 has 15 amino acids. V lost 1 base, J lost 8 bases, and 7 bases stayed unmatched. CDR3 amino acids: CASSPRQGAMDTIYF. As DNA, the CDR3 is TGTGCCAGCTCACCACGGCAGGGGGCGATGGACACCATATATTTT.

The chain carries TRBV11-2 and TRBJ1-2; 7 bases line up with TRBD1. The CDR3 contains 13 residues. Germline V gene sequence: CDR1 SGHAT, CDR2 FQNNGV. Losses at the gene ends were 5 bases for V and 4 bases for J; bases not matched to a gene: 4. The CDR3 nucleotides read TGTGCCAGCAGCGTGACAGGGTCCTATGGCTACACCTTC. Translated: CASSVTGSYGYTF.

DNA for the CDR3: TGCGCCAGCAGCTTGGAAGGGGTTGGCTACACCTTC. Translated, it gives CASSLEGVGYTF. The chain is built from TRBV5-1 and TRBJ1-2, with a weak D call TRBD1 (5 bases). The CDR3 runs 12 residues. The ends were cut back, 0 bases at V and 7 bases at J, with 7 bases in the middle. Germline V gene data show CDR1 as SGHRS and CDR2 as YFSETQ.

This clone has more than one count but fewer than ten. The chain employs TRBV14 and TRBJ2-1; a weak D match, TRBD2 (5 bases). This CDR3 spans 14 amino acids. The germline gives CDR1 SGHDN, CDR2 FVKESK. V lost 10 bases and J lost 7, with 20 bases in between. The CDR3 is CATSRGPWSNEQFF. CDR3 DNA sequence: TGTGCCACCTCCCGCGGGCCGTGGTCTAATGAGCAGTTCTTC.

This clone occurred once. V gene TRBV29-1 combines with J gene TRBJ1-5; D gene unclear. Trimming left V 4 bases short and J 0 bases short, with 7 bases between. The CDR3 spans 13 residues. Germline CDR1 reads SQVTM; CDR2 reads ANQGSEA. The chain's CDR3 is CSVGGGSNQPQHF. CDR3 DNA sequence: TGCAGCGTTGGGGGAGGTAGCAATCAGCCCCAGCATTTT.

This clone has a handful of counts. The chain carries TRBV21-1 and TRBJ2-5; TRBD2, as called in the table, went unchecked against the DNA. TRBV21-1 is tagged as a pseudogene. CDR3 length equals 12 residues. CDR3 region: CASITRQETQYF. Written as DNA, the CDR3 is TGTGCCAGCATCACTAGACAAGAGACCCAGTACTTC.

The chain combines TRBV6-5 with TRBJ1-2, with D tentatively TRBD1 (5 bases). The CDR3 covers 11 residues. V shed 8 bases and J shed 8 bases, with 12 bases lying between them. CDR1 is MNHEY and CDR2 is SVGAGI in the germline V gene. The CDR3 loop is CASWGGYGYTF. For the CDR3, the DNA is TGTGCCAGCTGGGGGGGTTACGGCTACACCTTC.

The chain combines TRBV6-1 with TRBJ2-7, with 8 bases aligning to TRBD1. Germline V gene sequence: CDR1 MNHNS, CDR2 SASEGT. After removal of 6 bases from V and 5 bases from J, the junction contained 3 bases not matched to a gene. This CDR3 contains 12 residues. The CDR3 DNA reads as TGTGCCAGCAGGCCGACAGGGGACGAGCAGTACTTC. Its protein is CASRPTGDEQYF.